This T cell receptor beta chain was sequenced during a study of CD8 T cells in Susac syndrome. Trimming took off 8 bases at V and 3 bases at J, with 4 bases between the two ends. Germline CDR1 MNHEY, CDR2 SMNVEV (reference sequence). CDR3 length: 10 residues. The authors sequenced TCR beta from blood CD8+ and CD4+ T cells. Patients with stable or active relapsing-remitting disease, all of them treatment-naive, made up the multiple sclerosis controls. Negative isolation was applied to CD8+ and CD4+ T cells, and FACS enrichment was applied to TEMRA cells. About 0.5 to 1 ug RNA was reverse transcribed with random hexamers. The TCR beta CDR3 was amplified by immunoSEQ multiplex PCR across 54 Vbeta, 13 Jbeta. TCRdb re-analysed the immunoSEQ multiplex PCR reads in MiXCR, keeping a single row per CDR3 protein. The sample has 150,000 to 180,000 distinct CDR3 sequences; roughly 96% are singletons.

The receptor's source is a human donor with multiple sclerosis. The V call is TRBV27, the J call TRBJ1-1; D not certain. Specimen: CD8+ T cells from PBMCs. The CDR3 coding sequence is TGTGCCAGCGGGGACACTGAAGCTTTCTTT. This encodes CASGDTEAFF.